The clone carrying this TCR beta chain was picked up a small number of times. The antigen is undetermined. Within the sample, other DNA sequences also encode this same CDR3. In germline, CDR1 is SGHTA, CDR2 FQGTGA. J gave up 5 bases and V 4 bases, and 3 bases lay outside the gene matches. The CDR3 totals 13 residues. Since all of the isolated RNA was reverse transcribed, expressed TCRB transcripts were what got sequenced. Produced via immunoSEQ multiplex PCR; TCRdb's table is partial and in-frame only. The profile shows around 180,000 clones, 7.8% of them singletons. This sample is part of a study of beta chain features in type 1 diabetes. Overall study findings and caveats: Moderate but significant shortening of TCRB CDR3s was recorded in all four CD4+ subsets from Type 1 diabetes patients. Still unanswered here is whether HLA type influences TCRB rearrangement.

Sequenced: central memory CD4+ T cells from blood. The V and J genes are TRBV7-3 and TRBJ1-2, with 8 bases lining up with TRBD1. This receptor was identified in a woman aged 35 to 49 with type 1 diabetes. The CDR3 nucleotides read TGTGCCAGCAGCTCACAGGGGGAGTATGGCTACACCTTC. Translated: CASSSQGEYGYTF.